These 27 T cell receptor beta chains were all obtained from the same sample, sequenced in a study of shared clonotypes between healthy human individuals. Sequenced by immunoSEQ multiplex PCR; TCRdb stores in-frame clones only, minus some. This table has 850,000 to 1,200,000 clones, 75% appearing once. The source material was memory CD4+ T cells sorted from blood. Subset meaning: CD45RA-negative fraction. The receptors originated from a man aged 18-30 years in good health.

CDR3: CASSFIDSNYGYTF. In DNA form, the CDR3 reads TGTGCCAGCAGTTTTATAGACAGCAACTATGGCTACACCTTC. The chain joins TRBV28 to TRBJ1-2; TRBD1 is a possible D gene (5 bases). CDR1 and CDR2 from the germline V gene are MDHEN and SYDVKM. This CDR3 comprises 14 residues. V dropped 3 bases and J dropped 2 bases, with 10 bases sitting between them.

V and J are TRBV15 and TRBJ2-5; D remains ambiguous. Trimming pared 0 bases from V and 13 bases from J, leaving 12 bases between. This CDR3 is 12 amino acids long. CDR1 and CDR2 (germline): LNHNV, YYDKDF (reference sequence). The DNA for the CDR3 is TGTGCCACCAGCAGAGATGGCCCCGTCCCGTACTTC. Translation: CATSRDGPVPYF.

A few counts support this clone. The CDR3 is CASKTGEEFTEAFF. For the CDR3, the DNA is TGTGCCAGCAAGACAGGTGAGGAGTTTACTGAAGCTTTCTTT. This chain connects TRBV28 to TRBJ1-1, with D maybe TRBD1 (6 bases). Germline lookup yields CDR1 MDHEN and CDR2 SYDVKM. This CDR3 has 14 residues. Between the trimmed V and J ends, which lost 7 bases and 5 bases, there was a span of 17 bases.

J is TRBJ2-3 and V is TRBV5-3; TRBD2 matches at 7 bases. TRBV5-3 is reported as an ORF; its role is uncertain. The CDR3 has 16 residues. V gave up 4 bases and J gave up 2 bases; unmatched junction bases: 10. DNA for the CDR3: TGTGCCAGAAGCCCCCGACTAGCCCCCACCACAGATACGCAGTATTTT. Protein sequence: CARSPRLAPTTDTQYF.

A note on this clone: This likely stems from a read error, as it lies one base from a far larger clone. The sample carries other DNA sequences with the same CDR3. The chain employs TRBV7-2 and TRBJ1-5; D perhaps matches TRBD1 (5 bases). The CDR3 is 14 amino acids. V gave up 5 bases and J gave up 2 bases, with 10 bases separating them. The germline CDR1 and CDR2 sequences are SGHTA and FQGNSA. CDR3 amino acids: CASSPRGGNQPQHF. The DNA of the CDR3 is TGTGCCAGCAGCCCAAGGGGCGGCAATCAGCCCCAGCATTTT. Filled out from reference TRBV7-2 and TRBJ1-5, the complete variable domain reads GAGVSQSPSNKVTEKGKDVELRCDPISGHTALYWYRQSLGQGLEFLIYFQGNSAPDKSGLPSDRFSAERTGGSVSTLTIQRTQQEDSAVYLCASSPRGGNQPQHFGDGTRLSIL.

This clone has only a few counts. The rearrangement uses TRBV5-6 and TRBJ2-7; D not certain. The CDR3 consists of 12 residues. V gave up 3 bases and J gave up 8 bases, with 12 bases separating them. CDR1 SGHDT and CDR2 YYEEEE come from the germline V gene. CDR3: CASSSTHGQQYF. In nucleotides, the CDR3 is TGTGCCAGCAGCTCCACCCACGGCCAGCAGTACTTC.

This clone was seen more than once but under ten times. The chain recombines TRBV11-2 with TRBJ1-3; D is unclear. Germline-derived CDR1 and CDR2 are SGHAT and FQNNGV. CDR3 length equals 15 residues. With 5 bases removed from V and 0 bases from J, the gap between germline ends came to 11 bases. The CDR3 here is CASSTLHSSGNTIYF. The CDR3, as DNA: TGTGCCAGCAGCACCTTACATAGCTCTGGAAACACCATATATTTT.

The chain recombines TRBV11-2 with TRBJ1-1, with TRBD1 as a possible D gene (5 bases). Trimming cost V 4 bases and J 0 bases, with 12 bases left between them. This CDR3 region has 15 residues. Germline loops: CDR1 SGHAT, CDR2 FQNNGV. The DNA of the CDR3 is TGTGCCAGCAGCTCCCGCAGGGCCATGAACACTGAAGCTTTCTTT. Protein: CASSSRRAMNTEAFF.

This clone occurred many times. The chain links TRBV28 to TRBJ1-4, with D possibly matching TRBD1 (6 bases). Germline V CDR1 and CDR2: MDHEN, SYDVKM. There are 13 residues in the CDR3. Trimming cost V 7 bases and J 8 bases, with 14 bases left between them. The CDR3 coding sequence is TGTGCCAGCATGAGGGGGATTCCCGAAAAACTGTTTTTT. It codes for CASMRGIPEKLFF.

Of note for this clone: This may come from a read error, since a much larger clone is one base off. In the same sample, other DNA sequences code for this CDR3. The V call is TRBV9, the J call TRBJ2-1, with D uncertain. The CDR3 spans 13 residues. V lost 1 base and J 3 bases, leaving 5 bases between the germline ends. Germline V gives CDR1 SGDLS, CDR2 YYNGEE. The DNA of the CDR3 is TGTGCCAGCAGCGTATCTGACTACAATGAGCAGTTCTTC. It translates to CASSVSDYNEQFF.

The chain carries TRBV19 and TRBJ2-3; 12 bases line up with TRBD2. Germline CDR1 is LNHDA and CDR2 is SQIVND (reference sequence). There are 15 residues in the CDR3. V was clipped by 5 bases and J by 4 bases; unmatched bases: 4. The CDR3 bases are TGTGCCAGTAGTTGGACTAGCGGGACCGCAGATACGCAGTATTTT. This encodes CASSWTSGTADTQYF.

In this sample, this clone turned up once. The CDR3 nucleotides are TGTGCCACCAAACGGGGTGGCGGGAACCACCAAGAGACCCAGTACTTC. This sequence encodes CATKRGGGNHQETQYF. The genes are TRBV28 and TRBJ2-5; weak D call: TRBD2 (6 bases). The CDR3 contains 16 residues. V dropped 10 bases and J dropped 0 bases, with 21 bases sitting between them. Germline CDR1 MDHEN, CDR2 SYDVKM.

The chain has TRBV7-6 and TRBJ1-1; 7 bases map to TRBD1. The CDR3 totals 13 residues. Germline loops: CDR1 SGHVS, CDR2 FNYEAQ. J was trimmed by 4 bases and V by 4 bases; bases with no gene match: 3. The CDR3 is CASSSTGSTEAFF. The CDR3 region has the DNA TGTGCCAGCAGCTCGACAGGGAGCACTGAAGCTTTCTTT.

The chain carries TRBV10-3 and TRBJ2-2; 10 bases map to TRBD2. Germline loops: CDR1 ENHRY, CDR2 SYGVKD. This CDR3 is built from 16 residues. The J segment lost 5 bases and the V segment lost 3 bases, leaving 6 bases of the junction unmatched. The CDR3 is CAISEWLAGETGELFF. CDR3 nucleotides: TGTGCCATCAGTGAATGGCTAGCGGGAGAGACCGGGGAGCTGTTTTTT.

The V call is TRBV5-1, the J call TRBJ1-6; D not resolved. With 0 bases removed from V and 9 bases from J, the gap between germline ends came to 16 bases. Germline lookup yields CDR1 SGHRS and CDR2 YFSETQ. There are 16 residues in the CDR3. The CDR3 nucleotides are TGCGCCAGCAGCTTGGAAAATGCAGGACTCTCTTCACCCCTCCACTTT. It specifies CASSLENAGLSSPLHF.

The chain carries TRBV5-6 and TRBJ2-5, with D perhaps matching TRBD2 (5 bases). V was pared by 4 bases and J by 10 bases, with 14 bases between. CDR3 length equals 12 residues. Per the germline V gene, CDR1 is SGHDT and CDR2 is YYEEEE. The CDR3 is CASSPGGRYQYF. The CDR3 DNA reads TGTGCCAGCAGCCCCGGAGGAAGATACCAGTACTTC.

The chain uses TRBV5-1 and TRBJ2-3; D is uncertain. This CDR3 has 14 residues. Germline lookup yields CDR1 SGHRS and CDR2 YFSETQ. V was clipped by 3 bases and J by 1 base, with 9 bases between them. The CDR3 spells CASSSRPGTDTQYF. The CDR3, as DNA: TGCGCCAGCAGCTCACGTCCCGGCACAGATACGCAGTATTTT.

The chain employs TRBV7-2 and TRBJ2-5, with D perhaps assigned TRBD1 or TRBD2 (5 bases each). V shed 6 bases and J shed 5 bases, with 16 bases lying between them. The CDR3 runs to 14 residues. CDR1 and CDR2 from the germline V gene are SGHTA and FQGNSA. The CDR3 spells CASRQDRGRETQYF. Written as DNA, the CDR3 is TGTGCCAGCAGGCAAGATAGGGGACGGGAGACCCAGTACTTC.

The chain uses TRBV21-1 and TRBJ2-7. TRBV21-1 is a pseudogene locus. This CDR3 region has 10 residues. The CDR3 DNA follows: TGTGCCAGCCAGGACGGCGAGCAGTACTTC. This encodes CASQDGEQYF.

This clone was observed at least ten times. The J gene is TRBJ2-3, the V gene TRBV15; D is undetermined. The CDR3 runs to 14 residues. CDR1 is LNHNV and CDR2 is YYDKDF in the germline V gene (reference sequence). Trimming cost V 6 bases and J 5 bases, with 15 bases left between them. The CDR3 region is CATRSHTELDTQYF. The CDR3 DNA follows: TGTGCCACCAGATCTCACACGGAGCTAGATACGCAGTATTTT.

This clone was seen more than once but under ten times. The chain uses TRBV30 and TRBJ1-5; D is uncertain. Between the trimmed V and J ends, which lost 0 bases and 9 bases, there was a span of 15 bases. Germline assignment: CDR1 GTSNPN and CDR2 SVGIG (reference sequence). This CDR3 is built from 14 residues. CDR3 protein: CAWSVGQPSGPQHF. In DNA, the CDR3 is TGTGCCTGGAGTGTAGGGCAGCCCTCGGGGCCCCAGCATTTT.

This clone was counted between two and nine times. The V call is TRBV19, the J call TRBJ1-4; the match to TRBD1 covers 9 bases. After removal of 6 bases from V and 5 bases from J, the junction contained 16 bases not matched to a gene. The CDR3 totals 18 residues. Germline assignment: CDR1 LNHDA and CDR2 SQIVND (reference sequence). The CDR3 protein is CASSYTGTGIPWNEKLFF. The CDR3 nucleotides are TGTGCCAGTAGCTACACCGGGACAGGGATCCCATGGAATGAAAAACTGTTTTTT.

The rearrangement links TRBV10-3 to TRBJ2-4, with D hard to call. This CDR3 comprises 13 residues. V lost 2 bases, J lost 0 bases, and 2 bases lay in between. Germline V gives CDR1 ENHRY, CDR2 SYGVKD. The CDR3 is CAISEEAKNIQYF. The DNA of the CDR3 is TGTGCCATCAGTGAGGAAGCCAAAAACATTCAGTACTTC.

This clone was observed once. V is TRBV6-4 and J is TRBJ2-3, with D uncertain. V dropped 0 bases and J dropped 2 bases, with 9 bases sitting between them. In germline, CDR1 is MRHNA, CDR2 SNTAGT. This CDR3 is 15 amino acids long. CDR3 nucleotides: TGTGCCAGCAGTGACTCGACTCACCCCACAGATACGCAGTATTTT. This gives the protein CASSDSTHPTDTQYF.

The rearrangement uses TRBV9 and TRBJ2-1; D is possibly TRBD1 (6 bases). This CDR3 spans 16 amino acids. The V gene lost 0 bases and the J gene lost 6 bases, with 16 bases spanning the gap. From germline, CDR1 is SGDLS and CDR2 YYNGEE. The CDR3 loop is CASSVGTRVQGNEQFF. For the CDR3, the DNA is TGTGCCAGCAGCGTAGGAACCAGGGTACAGGGCAATGAGCAGTTCTTC.

This sequence joins TRBV11-3 and TRBJ2-4, with 7 bases identical to TRBD1. Germline-derived CDR1 and CDR2 are SGHNT and YENEEA. The junction had 14 bases not matched to a gene; V was cut back by 5 bases and J by 1 base. The CDR3 is 18 residues long. CDR3 sequence (DNA): TGTGCCAGCAGCCTTTATGGGGGACAGTTTGGCGCCAAAAACATTCAGTACTTC. The encoded protein is CASSLYGGQFGAKNIQYF.

V usage is TRBV7-2 and J usage is TRBJ2-4; unclear D gene. The germline CDR1 and CDR2 sequences are SGHTA and FQGNSA. The CDR3 has 12 amino acids. Trimming shortened V by 4 bases and J by 13 bases, and 14 bases separated the two germline ends. CDR3: CASSSLSPQQYF. The CDR3 DNA is TGTGCCAGCAGCTCGCTGTCTCCCCAGCAGTACTTC.